Listed below are T cell receptor beta chains from one sample, sequenced in a study of blood T cell repertoires in COVID-19. The data were produced by immunoSEQ multiplex PCR, yet TCRdb's version contains in-frame clones alone and is incomplete. The table has about 140,000 clones, approximately 80% seen once; the top ten hold 5.5% to 7%. The sample taken for sequencing was peripheral blood. These receptors all stem from a human donor in a cohort sampled during active COVID-19. CDR3s leave out the opening cysteine and the closing phenylalanine or tryptophan. The D gene is left open where the match is weak.

D gene,J gene,V gene,CDR3 protein
TRBD1,TRBJ2-1,TRBV7-2,AMDRGPYNEQF
TRBD1,TRBJ2-4,TRBV9,ASSKGQGVGNIQY
NA,TRBJ2-7,TRBV12-3/TRBV12-4,ASTRQGGYEQY
TRBD1,TRBJ2-7,TRBV10-3,AISESDRDEQY
TRBD1,TRBJ1-4,TRBV27,ASSSGGPHEKLF
TRBD2,TRBJ2-1,TRBV3-1/TRBV3-2,ASSQGGSGGHNEQF
NA,TRBJ1-6,TRBV7-9,ASSRMGHRDVGSPLH
TRBD2,TRBJ2-1,TRBV29-1,SVVSGGADEQF
NA,TRBJ2-2,TRBV5-1,ASSRGNEGTGELF
NA,TRBJ2-3,TRBV6-4,ASSERDNTDTQY
NA,TRBJ2-3,TRBV28,ASTLQGGSTDTQY
TRBD2,TRBJ2-7,TRBV28,ASSLDASGVNEQY
TRBD1,TRBJ2-3,TRBV15,ATSNEGAGDTQY
TRBD2,TRBJ2-7,TRBV19,ASSDSGEIYEQY
TRBD2,TRBJ2-5,TRBV7-8,ASSLLPSGGKETQY
NA,TRBJ2-5,TRBV5-1,ASSLALSQETQY
NA,TRBJ1-1,TRBV5-8,ASSLGQGRIGTEAF
NA,TRBJ1-5,TRBV6-6,ASSYGGYSNQPQH
TRBD2,TRBJ2-7,TRBV9,ASSETSTPYEQY
TRBD2,TRBJ2-1,TRBV5-1,ASQRGDNEQF
TRBD2,TRBJ2-1,TRBV11-3,ASSSLSGGNEQF
TRBD1,TRBJ2-7,TRBV6-6,ASSYSRGQQYEQY